This entry describes one T cell receptor beta chain. This entry is derived from a study of blood T cells in healthy people across ages. Alongside a J-beta primer mix, a sample-barcoded 5' primer served in a second PCR lasting about 7 to 11 cycles. MiXCR was run by TCRdb on the 5' RACE reads, yielding one entry per CDR3 protein. The sample lists about 1.6 million distinct CDR3 sequences; almost 35% were seen once. The CDR3 has 17 amino acids. The germline CDR1 and CDR2 sequences are LGHDT and YNNKEL (reference sequence). The V and J ends lost 0 bases and 7 bases, in that order; junction bases with no gene match: 8.

This TCR was recovered from a woman aged 30 to 39 in good health. The chain employs TRBV3-1 and TRBJ2-1; 11 bases map to TRBD2. The specimen was blood. For the CDR3, the DNA is TGTGCCAGCAGCCAAGAGATAGCGGGAGGGCCGGGGAATGAGCAGTTCTTC. Protein sequence: CASSQEIAGGPGNEQFF.